This TCR beta chain was identified during a study of a mutant IDH1 vaccine in newly diagnosed glioma. Study in general: All eight of the vaccinations patients received fell in weeks 1, 3, 5, 7, 11, 15, 19 and 23. Treated patients, roughly 62% male and approximately 38% female, averaged roughly 43 years of age. Prior therapy was radiotherapy, temozolomide, or both; most received both.

The time point denotes: week 11, during vaccination. A single vaccine dose contained 300 ug of mutant IDH1 20-mer peptide, and topical imiquimod was used with it. Study-level findings and limits: Alterations occurring in top peripheral T cell clonotypes seemed unrelated to pseudoprogression.

Between the trimmed V and J ends, which lost 3 bases and 3 bases, there was a span of 12 bases. The germline V gene encodes CDR1 LGHNA and CDR2 YSLEER. The CDR3 spans 15 residues. Sequencing was performed with immunoSEQ multiplex PCR; in TCRdb, only in-frame clones are kept and a portion is missing. The sample carries about 25,000 clones, about 70% recorded once. With regard to this clone: What it recognizes is unknown.

The clonotype was recovered from a man between 18 and 35 years old with glioma. Some clones in this sample may be carry-over from other donors' samples. The sample was peripheral blood mononuclear cells (PBMCs), taken from a glioma patient whose treatment included an IDH1 peptide vaccine. This rearrangement joins TRBV4-3 to TRBJ1-5; D perhaps matches TRBD1 (5 bases). This CDR3 is CASSQIQGLNQPQHF. DNA of the CDR3: TGCGCCAGCAGCCAGATTCAGGGCCTCAATCAGCCCCAGCATTTT.